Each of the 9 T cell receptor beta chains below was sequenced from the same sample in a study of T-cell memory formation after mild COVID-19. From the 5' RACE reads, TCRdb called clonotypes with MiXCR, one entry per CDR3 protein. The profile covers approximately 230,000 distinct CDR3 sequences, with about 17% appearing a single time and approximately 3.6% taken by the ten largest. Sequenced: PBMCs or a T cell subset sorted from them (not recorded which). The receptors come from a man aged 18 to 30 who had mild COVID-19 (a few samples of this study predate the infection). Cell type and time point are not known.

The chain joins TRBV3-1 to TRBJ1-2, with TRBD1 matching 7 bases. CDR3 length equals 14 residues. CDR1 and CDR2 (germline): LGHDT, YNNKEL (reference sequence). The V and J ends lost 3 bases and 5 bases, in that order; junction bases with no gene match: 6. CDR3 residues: CASSHTGEAYGYTF. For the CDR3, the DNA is TGTGCCAGCAGCCACACAGGGGAAGCATATGGCTACACCTTC. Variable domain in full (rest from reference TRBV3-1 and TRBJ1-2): DTAVSQTPKYLVTQMGNDKSIKCEQNLGHDTMYWYKQDSKKFLKIMFSYNNKELIINETVPNRFSPKSPDKAHLNLHINSLELGDSAVYFCASSHTGEAYGYTFGSGTRLTVV.

CDR3 loop: CASSFGAFQDQFF. The CDR3 bases are TGTGCCAGCAGCTTTGGGGCATTTCAAGACCAGTTTTTT. The chain carries TRBV5-4 and TRBJ1-4; maybe TRBD1 (5 bases). Trimming took 2 bases from V and 16 from J, leaving 18 bases between them. The CDR3 extends over 13 amino acids. The germline gives CDR1 SGHNT, CDR2 YYREEE (reference sequence).

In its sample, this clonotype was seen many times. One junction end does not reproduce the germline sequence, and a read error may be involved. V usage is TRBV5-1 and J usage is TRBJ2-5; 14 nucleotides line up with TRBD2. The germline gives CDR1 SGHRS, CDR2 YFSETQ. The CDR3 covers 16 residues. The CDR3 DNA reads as TGTGCCAGCAGTAGCGGACTAGCGGGGGGCCAAGAGACCCAGTACTTC. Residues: CASSSGLAGGQETQYF.

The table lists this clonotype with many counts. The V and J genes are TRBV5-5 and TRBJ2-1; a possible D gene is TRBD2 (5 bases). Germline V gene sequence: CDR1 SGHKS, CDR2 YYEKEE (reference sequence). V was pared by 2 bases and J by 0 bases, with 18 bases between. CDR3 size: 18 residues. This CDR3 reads CASSFRRTFLSSYNEQFF. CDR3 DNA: TGTGCCAGCAGCTTCCGGAGGACTTTTCTAAGCTCCTACAATGAGCAGTTCTTC.

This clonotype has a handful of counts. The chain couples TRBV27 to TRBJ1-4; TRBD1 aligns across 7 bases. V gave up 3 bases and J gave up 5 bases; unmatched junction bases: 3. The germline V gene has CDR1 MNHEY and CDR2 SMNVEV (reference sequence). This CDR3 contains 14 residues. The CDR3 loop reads CASSFKGQNEKLFF. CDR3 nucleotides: TGTGCCAGCAGTTTTAAGGGACAGAATGAAAAACTGTTTTTT.

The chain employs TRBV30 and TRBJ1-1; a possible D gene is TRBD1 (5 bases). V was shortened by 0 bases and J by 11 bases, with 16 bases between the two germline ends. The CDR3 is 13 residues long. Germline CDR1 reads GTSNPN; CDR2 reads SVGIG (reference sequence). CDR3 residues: CAWSVTGLRRAFF. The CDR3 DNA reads TGTGCCTGGAGTGTAACAGGTCTACGGAGGGCTTTCTTT.

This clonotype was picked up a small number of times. As DNA, the CDR3 is TGTGCCAGCAGCTCGTTCGGGGGCCGACAAGAGACCCAGTACTTC. It translates to CASSSFGGRQETQYF. This sequence joins TRBV7-9 and TRBJ2-5; D assignment may be TRBD1 or TRBD2 (6 bases each). This CDR3 spans 15 amino acids. V gave up 4 bases and J gave up 2 bases, with 14 bases separating them. Germline CDR1 and CDR2: SEHNR and FQNEAQ (reference sequence).

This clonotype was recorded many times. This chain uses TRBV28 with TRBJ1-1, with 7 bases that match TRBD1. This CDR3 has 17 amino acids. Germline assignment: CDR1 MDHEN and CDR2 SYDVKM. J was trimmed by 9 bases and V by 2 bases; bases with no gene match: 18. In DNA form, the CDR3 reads TGTGCCAGCAGTTTAGACAGGGTTATCGGACCATCTGAAAAAGCTTTCTTT. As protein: CASSLDRVIGPSEKAFF.

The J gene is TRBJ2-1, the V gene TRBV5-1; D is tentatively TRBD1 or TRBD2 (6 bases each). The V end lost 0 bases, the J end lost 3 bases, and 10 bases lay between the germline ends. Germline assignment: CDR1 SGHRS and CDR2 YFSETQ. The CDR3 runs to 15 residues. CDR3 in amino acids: CASSLGGALYNEQFF. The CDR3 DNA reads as TGCGCCAGCAGCTTGGGGGGGGCCCTCTACAATGAGCAGTTCTTC. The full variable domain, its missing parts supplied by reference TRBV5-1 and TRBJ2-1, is KAGVTQTPRYLIKTRGQQVTLSCSPISGHRSVSWYQQTPGQGLQFLFEYFSETQRNKGNFPGRFSGRQFSNSRSEMNVSTLELGDSALYLCASSLGGALYNEQFFGPGTRLTVL.